These 8 T cell receptor beta chains came from one sample sequenced in a study of cytomegalovirus exposure and HLA in healthy donors. Primers for the PCR totalled 60 Vbeta and 13 Jbeta. Profiling relied on immunoSEQ multiplex PCR, and the TCRdb table lists in-frame clones only, not all of them. Of fewer than 200,000 clones listed, around 76% are singletons. Sequencing used PBMCs. The receptors here all came from a man aged 35 to 55 in good health and CMV-seropositive.

The chain employs TRBV28 and TRBJ2-3, with 8 nucleotides matching TRBD2. From germline, CDR1 is MDHEN and CDR2 SYDVKM. The CDR3 totals 15 residues. V dropped 8 bases and J dropped 0; count of bases not matched to a gene: 7. As DNA, the CDR3 is TGTGCCAGCGGGGACGGGACTAGGAGCACAGATACGCAGTATTTT. Translation: CASGDGTRSTDTQYF.

The V gene is TRBV19, the J gene TRBJ1-1, with 7 bases aligning to TRBD1. V lost 5 bases to trimming and J lost 7 bases; unmatched junction nucleotides: 7. CDR1 LNHDA and CDR2 SQIVND come from the germline V gene (reference sequence). The CDR3 length is 13 residues. CDR3 bases: TGTGCCAGTAGTCTCGGGACAGCACTTGAAGCTTTCTTT. This codes for CASSLGTALEAFF.

This clone was observed a few times. The chain employs TRBV29-1 and TRBJ2-5, with unresolved D. CDR1 and CDR2 (germline): SQVTM, ANQGSEA. This CDR3 contains 10 residues. V lost 4 bases, J lost 8 bases, and 8 bases lay in between. The CDR3 nucleotides are TGCAGCGTTGCCATCAGTACCCAGTACTTC. Its protein is CSVAISTQYF.

In nucleotides, the CDR3 is TGTGCCAGCAGTGGTCACTTGAGCAATCAGCCCCAGCATTTT. Translation gives CASSGHLSNQPQHF. The V gene is TRBV6-1, the J gene TRBJ1-5, with unresolved D. The CDR3 length is 14 residues. The germline V gene encodes CDR1 MNHNS and CDR2 SASEGT. The germline V and J ends were trimmed by 4 bases and 1 base, with 8 bases remaining between them.

This sequence joins TRBV19 and TRBJ1-6; TRBD1 might be the D (6 bases). Trimming cost V 6 bases and J 8 bases, with 20 bases left between them. Germline values: CDR1 LNHDA, CDR2 SQIVND (reference sequence). The CDR3 extends over 16 amino acids. This CDR3 is CASSQTGQNLYSPLHF. The CDR3 DNA sequence: TGTGCCAGTAGCCAGACCGGACAGAATCTTTATTCACCCCTCCACTTT. Drawing the rest from reference TRBV19 and TRBJ1-6, the complete variable domain is DGGITQSPKYLFRKEGQNVTLSCEQNLNHDAMYWYRQDPGQGLRLIYYSQIVNDFQKGDIAEGYSVSREKKESFPLTVTSAQKNPTAFYLCASSQTGQNLYSPLHFGNGTRLTVT.

Concerning this clone itself: Other nucleotide sequences in the sample specify the same CDR3. The chain couples TRBV7-2 to TRBJ2-3; the match to TRBD2 covers 7 bases. V was clipped by 0 bases and J by 1 base; unmatched bases: 4. The CDR3 is 16 residues long. Germline V lookup: CDR1 SGHTA, CDR2 FQGNSA. CDR3 in DNA: TGTGCCAGCAGCTTAGCGGGACGGGGGGGCACAGATACGCAGTATTTT. Amino acid sequence: CASSLAGRGGTDTQYF. The full variable domain, completed using reference TRBV7-2 and TRBJ2-3, is GAGVSQSPSNKVTEKGKDVELRCDPISGHTALYWYRQSLGQGLEFLIYFQGNSAPDKSGLPSDRFSAERTGGSVSTLTIQRTQQEDSAVYLCASSLAGRGGTDTQYFGPGTRLTVL.

The chain joins TRBV6-6 to TRBJ2-7, with 10 bases that match TRBD2. Germline V gene data show CDR1 as MNHNY and CDR2 as SVGAGI (reference sequence). V was clipped by 2 bases and J by 0 bases; unmatched bases: 1. This CDR3 has 15 residues. CDR3 sequence (DNA): TGTGCCAGCAGTTACACTAGCGGGGTCTCCTACGAGCAGTACTTC. Protein sequence: CASSYTSGVSYEQYF.

The chain recombines TRBV4-1 with TRBJ1-4, with D possibly matching TRBD1 (5 bases). CDR1 MGHRA and CDR2 YSYEKL come from the germline V gene. This CDR3 spans 17 amino acids. Deletions cut 0 bases from V and 5 bases from J, with 16 bases between. As DNA, the CDR3 is TGCGCCAGCAGCCAAGAAGGGTACCGACAGCAAAATGAAAAACTGTTTTTT. It yields the protein CASSQEGYRQQNEKLFF.